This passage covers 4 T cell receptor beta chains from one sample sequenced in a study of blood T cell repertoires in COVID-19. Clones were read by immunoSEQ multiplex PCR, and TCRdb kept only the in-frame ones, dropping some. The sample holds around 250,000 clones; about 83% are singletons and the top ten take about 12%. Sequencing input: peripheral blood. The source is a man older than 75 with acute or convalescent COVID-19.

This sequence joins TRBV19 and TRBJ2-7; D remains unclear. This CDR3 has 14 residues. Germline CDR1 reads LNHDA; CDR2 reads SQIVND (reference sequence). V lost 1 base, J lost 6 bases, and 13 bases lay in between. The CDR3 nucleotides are TGTGCCAGTAGTATAGCGGCAGGTTCCGCCGAGCAGTACTTC. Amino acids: CASSIAAGSAEQYF.

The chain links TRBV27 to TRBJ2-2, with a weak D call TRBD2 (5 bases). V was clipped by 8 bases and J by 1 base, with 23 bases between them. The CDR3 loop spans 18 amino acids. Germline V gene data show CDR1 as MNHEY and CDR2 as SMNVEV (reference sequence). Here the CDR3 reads CASSNPSSGFWNTGELFF. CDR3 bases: TGTGCCAGCTCAAACCCCTCAAGCGGTTTTTGGAACACCGGGGAGCTGTTTTTT.

In nucleotides, the CDR3 is TGTGCCAGCAGTTTCGGCAGGAGGTACGAGCAGTACTTC. Amino acid sequence: CASSFGRRYEQYF. The chain employs TRBV12-3 or TRBV12-4 and TRBJ2-7; TRBD2 is a possible D gene (5 bases). The CDR3 has 13 amino acids. V dropped 3 bases and J dropped 4 bases, with 10 bases sitting between them.

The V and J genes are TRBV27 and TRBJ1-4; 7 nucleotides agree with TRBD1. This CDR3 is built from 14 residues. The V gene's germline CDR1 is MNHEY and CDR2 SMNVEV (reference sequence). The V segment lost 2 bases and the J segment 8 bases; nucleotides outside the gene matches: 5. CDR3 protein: CASSLTGDVEKLFF. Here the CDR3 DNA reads TGTGCCAGCAGTTTAACAGGGGACGTAGAAAAACTGTTTTTT. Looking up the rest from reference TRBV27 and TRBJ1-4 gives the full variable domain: EAQVTQNPRYLITVTGKKLTVTCSQNMNHEYMSWYRQDPGLGLRQIYYSMNVEVTDKGDVPEGYKVSRKEKRNFPLILESPSPNQTSLYFCASSLTGDVEKLFFGSGTQLSVL.